The 21 T cell receptor beta chains below come from one sample, sequenced in a study of human T cells and chemical hapten exposure. One entry per CDR3 protein results from TCRdb running MiXCR on the RACE reads. The sample contains more than 55,000 distinct CDR3 sequences, approximately 11% of which appear only once. Time point: pre-sensitization, week 0. The treatment denotes: therapeutic diphenylcyclopropenone sensitization with weekly scalp DPC. Sequenced material: whole blood, taken in connection with sensitization to the hapten diphenylcyclopropenone (DPC). Every receptor here comes from a woman aged 40-49 years with alopecia areata. Some clones in this sample may be carry-over from other donors' samples.

This clonotype was recorded many times. The chain recombines TRBV28 with TRBJ2-7; D tentatively fits TRBD1 or TRBD2 (5 bases each). This CDR3 region has 13 residues. Germline CDR1 MDHEN, CDR2 SYDVKM. Trimming pared 5 bases from V and 3 bases from J, leaving 11 bases between. The CDR3 DNA reads as TGTGCCAGCAGTCGGGGCAGGGACTACGAGCAGTACTTC. Its translation: CASSRGRDYEQYF.

This clonotype was seen more than once but under ten times. The CDR3 reads CASSERQNNSPLHF. For the CDR3, the DNA is TGTGCCAGCAGTGAACGACAGAATAATTCACCCCTCCACTTT. The chain uses TRBV6-6 and TRBJ1-6; a possible D gene is TRBD1 (5 bases). Trimming left V 5 bases short and J 5 bases short, with 10 bases between. Germline loops: CDR1 MNHNY, CDR2 SVGAGI (reference sequence). The CDR3 runs to 14 residues.

The DNA for the CDR3 is TGTGCCAGCAGCTTCTCGGGACTAGCGAACACAGATACGCAGTATTTT. Residues: CASSFSGLANTDTQYF. The rearrangement links TRBV7-2 to TRBJ2-3; 10 bases are a match to TRBD2. CDR3 length: 16 residues. The V segment lost 3 bases and the J segment 2 bases; nucleotides outside the gene matches: 5. Germline lookup yields CDR1 SGHTA and CDR2 FQGNSA.

This rearrangement joins TRBV29-1 to TRBJ2-5; D gene uncertain. Germline assignment: CDR1 SQVTM and CDR2 ANQGSEA. The V end was cut by 8 bases, the J end by 0 bases, with 13 bases between. CDR3 size: 13 residues. CDR3 nucleotides: TGCAGCCCCACTGGCCCGAACCAAGAGACCCAGTACTTC. Its translation: CSPTGPNQETQYF. Variable domain in full (rest from reference TRBV29-1 and TRBJ2-5): SAVISQKPSRDICQRGTSLTIQCQVDSQVTMMFWYRQQPGQSLTLIATANQGSEATYESGFVIDKFPISRPNLTFSTLTVSNMSPEDSSIYLCSPTGPNQETQYFGPGTRLLVL.

There are many counts of this clonotype. The chain carries TRBV25-1 and TRBJ2-2; a possible D gene is TRBD2 (5 bases). CDR1 MGHDK and CDR2 SYGVNS come from the germline V gene. V lost 6 bases and J lost 0, with 8 bases in between. The CDR3 extends over 14 amino acids. This CDR3 is CASRGGANTGELFF. As DNA, the CDR3 is TGTGCCAGCAGAGGAGGCGCGAACACCGGGGAGCTGTTTTTT.

This clonotype was detected ten times or more. The chain recombines TRBV7-6 with TRBJ2-3; D perhaps matches TRBD1 (6 bases). Per the germline V gene, CDR1 is SGHVS and CDR2 is FNYEAQ. The V end lost 4 bases, the J end lost 5 bases, and 7 bases lay between the germline ends. This CDR3 is 12 amino acids long. In DNA form, the CDR3 reads TGTGCCAGCAGCTCCAGGGGAGATACGCAGTATTTT. Its translation is CASSSRGDTQYF.

The chain links TRBV29-1 to TRBJ2-3; 13 nucleotides match TRBD2. This CDR3 comprises 14 residues. The V and J ends lost 6 bases and 1 base, in that order; junction bases with no gene match: 1. The germline CDR1 and CDR2 sequences are SQVTM and ANQGSEA. The CDR3 coding sequence is TGCAGCGTCGGGACTAGCGGGGGCACAGATACGCAGTATTTT. Amino acid sequence: CSVGTSGGTDTQYF.

This clonotype appeared a few times. This chain links TRBV9 with TRBJ2-5, with D maybe TRBD2 (5 bases). This CDR3 contains 14 residues. V was trimmed by 3 bases and J by 5 bases, leaving 14 bases between them. Germline V gene data show CDR1 as SGDLS and CDR2 as YYNGEE. The chain's CDR3 is CASSAGSPGETQYF. The DNA for the CDR3 is TGTGCCAGCAGCGCGGGGTCTCCCGGGGAGACCCAGTACTTC. Filled out from reference TRBV9 and TRBJ2-5, the complete variable domain reads DSGVTQTPKHLITATGQRVTLRCSPRSGDLSVYWYQQSLDQGLQFLIQYYNGEERAKGNILERFSAQQFPDLHSELNLSSLELGDSALYFCASSAGSPGETQYFGPGTRLLVL.

The chain has TRBV12-3 or TRBV12-4 and TRBJ2-5; 13 bases fit TRBD2. V lost 6 bases, J lost 1 base, and 8 bases stayed unmatched. The CDR3 is made up of 17 amino acids. The CDR3 nucleotides read TGTGCCAGCAGAACACTAGCGGGAGGGATAATCCAAGAGACCCAGTACTTC. It encodes CASRTLAGGIIQETQYF.

This clonotype has just a few counts. This chain uses TRBV29-1 with TRBJ2-4; 10 bases are shared with TRBD1. J lost 7 bases, V lost 6 bases, and 6 bases had no gene match. Germline lookup yields CDR1 SQVTM and CDR2 ANQGSEA. There are 13 residues in the CDR3. The CDR3 sequence is CSVPGTGANIQYF. DNA for the CDR3: TGCAGCGTCCCCGGGACAGGGGCTAACATTCAGTACTTC.

This clonotype has a count of ten or more. The V call is TRBV3-1, the J call TRBJ2-3; TRBD2 aligns across 9 bases. Germline CDR1 and CDR2: LGHDT and YNNKEL (reference sequence). The trim removed 5 bases at V and 0 bases at J, leaving 6 bases unmatched. This CDR3 contains 16 residues. CDR3 sequence: CASSLAGALSTDTQYF. CDR3 sequence (DNA): TGTGCCAGCAGCTTAGCGGGGGCCTTAAGCACAGATACGCAGTATTTT.

The V gene is TRBV10-3, the J gene TRBJ2-7; D perhaps matches TRBD1 (5 bases). Trimming stripped 2 bases from V and 5 bases from J, with 13 bases between. In germline, CDR1 is ENHRY, CDR2 SYGVKD. The CDR3 covers 14 residues. Here the CDR3 reads CAISEIAQADEQYF. The DNA of the CDR3 is TGTGCCATCAGTGAGATCGCACAGGCTGACGAGCAGTACTTC.

The rearrangement links TRBV9 to TRBJ1-6; D remains ambiguous. The V gene's germline CDR1 is SGDLS and CDR2 YYNGEE. V was shortened by 0 bases and J by 7 bases, with 8 bases between the two germline ends. This CDR3 comprises 14 residues. Here the CDR3 DNA reads TGTGCCAGCAGCGTAGACCAAAAGAATTCACCCCTCCACTTT. Encoded protein: CASSVDQKNSPLHF.

This clonotype was observed many times. The chain links TRBV7-3 to TRBJ2-3, with D unclear. Trimming took off 8 bases at V and 4 bases at J, with 13 bases between the two ends. This CDR3 spans 13 amino acids. Germline assignment: CDR1 SGHTA and CDR2 FQGTGA. CDR3 loop: CASRATSADTQYF. The CDR3 nucleotides read TGTGCCAGCCGCGCCACCTCGGCAGATACGCAGTATTTT.

The rearrangement links TRBV29-1 to TRBJ2-7; D is uncertain. In germline, CDR1 is SQVTM, CDR2 ANQGSEA. Trimming took off 1 base at V and 4 bases at J, with 11 bases between the two ends. The CDR3 is 13 residues long. In DNA, the CDR3 is TGCAGCGTTGAAGTATCTCCCGGGTACGAGCAGTACTTC. Its translation is CSVEVSPGYEQYF.

On this clonotype: This may stem from a read error, because a much larger clone lies one nucleotide away. CDR3 region: CVSSSDSGGEKLFF. The CDR3 DNA is TGTGTCAGCAGCTCGGACAGTGGTGGGGAAAAACTGTTTTTT. V gene TRBV7-2 combines with J gene TRBJ1-4; TRBD1 might be the D (6 bases). This CDR3 is 14 amino acids long. Germline CDR1 reads SGHTA; CDR2 reads FQGNSA.

The chain carries TRBV10-3 and TRBJ2-3, with 7 nucleotides matching TRBD2. Germline V gene lookup returns CDR1 ENHRY and CDR2 SYGVKD. The CDR3 loop spans 14 amino acids. Trimming removed 0 bases from V and 8 bases from J; junction bases left unmatched: 5. CDR3 nucleotide sequence: TGTGCCATCAGTGAGTCGACTGGGGGGGGTACGCAGTATTTT. This translates into CAISESTGGGTQYF.

The V and J genes are TRBV7-2 and TRBJ2-7; 7 nucleotides agree with TRBD1. Germline V gene sequence: CDR1 SGHTA, CDR2 FQGNSA. Unmatched junction bases numbered 4, after V lost 0 bases and J lost 2 bases. This CDR3 contains 15 residues. CDR3 loop: CASSLAGTATYEQYF. The DNA for the CDR3 is TGTGCCAGCAGCTTAGCTGGGACAGCCACCTACGAGCAGTACTTC. Full variable domain (missing parts from reference TRBV7-2 and TRBJ2-7): GAGVSQSPSNKVTEKGKDVELRCDPISGHTALYWYRQSLGQGLEFLIYFQGNSAPDKSGLPSDRFSAERTGGSVSTLTIQRTQQEDSAVYLCASSLAGTATYEQYFGPGTRLTVT.

This clonotype was recorded many times. The rearrangement uses TRBV20-1 and TRBJ2-1; 9 bases fit TRBD2. Germline assignment: CDR1 DFQATT and CDR2 SNEGSKA (reference sequence). V trimming: 1 base; J trimming: 7 bases; junction bases outside the gene matches: 11. This CDR3 region has 16 residues. CDR3 residues: CSARASGTSPMNEQFF. CDR3 bases: TGCAGTGCTAGAGCCTCCGGGACTAGCCCTATGAATGAGCAGTTCTTC.

This chain links TRBV6-2 or TRBV6-3 with TRBJ1-5, with 9 bases identical to TRBD1. The trim removed 5 bases at V and 2 bases at J, leaving 13 bases unmatched. This CDR3 is built from 18 residues. Looked up from germline, CDR1 is MNHEY and CDR2 is SVGEGT. In nucleotides, the CDR3 is TGTGCCAGCAGTAAACAGACAGGGGGGGTCACCGGCAATCAGCCCCAGCATTTT. It encodes CASSKQTGGVTGNQPQHF.

At least ten counts were recorded for this clonotype. This chain connects TRBV18 to TRBJ2-7; tentative D call: TRBD1 (5 bases). The germline V gene encodes CDR1 KGHSH and CDR2 LQKENI. The CDR3 has 16 amino acids. The V end lost 1 base, the J end lost 0 bases, and 13 bases lay between the germline ends. The CDR3 DNA reads as TGTGCCAGCTCACCACAGGGGCAGGGATCCTCCTACGAGCAGTACTTC. It encodes CASSPQGQGSSYEQYF.